Below, 18 T cell receptor beta chains from the same sample are listed, as sequenced in a study of blood T cell repertoires in COVID-19. Method: immunoSEQ multiplex PCR; TCRdb's copy keeps in-frame clones and lacks some. The sample yields 100,000 to 150,000 clones, almost 70% seen once. The source material was peripheral blood. These receptors were collected from a woman aged 65 to 85 with acute or convalescent COVID-19.

The CDR3 here is CAWGGGRYRSQPQHF. Written as DNA, the CDR3 is TGTGCTTGGGGGGGCGGGAGGTACAGGAGTCAGCCCCAGCATTTT. The chain is built from TRBV28 and TRBJ1-5; possible D gene TRBD1, 6 bases. Germline V gene sequence: CDR1 MDHEN, CDR2 SYDVKM. CDR3 length equals 15 residues. Drawing the rest from reference TRBV28 and TRBJ1-5, the complete variable domain is DVKVTQSSRYLVKRTGEKVFLECVQDMDHENMFWYRQDPGLGLRLIYFSYDVKMKEKGDIPEGYSVSREKKERFSLILESASTNQTSMYLCAWGGGRYRSQPQHFGDGTRLSIL.

The chain employs TRBV28 and TRBJ2-5; the D gene is possibly TRBD2 (7 bases). This CDR3 is built from 15 residues. Germline assignment: CDR1 MDHEN and CDR2 SYDVKM. Trimming took 4 bases from V and 5 from J, leaving 17 bases between them. The CDR3 loop is CASSSSQGGRETQYF. In DNA form, the CDR3 reads TGTGCCAGCAGTTCCTCACAGGGAGGGAGGGAGACCCAGTACTTC.

This clone was counted many times. This chain uses TRBV18 with TRBJ1-4; unclear D gene. Germline values: CDR1 KGHSH, CDR2 LQKENI. The CDR3 covers 16 residues. Deletions cut 1 base from V and 1 base from J, with 10 bases between. DNA for the CDR3: TGTGCCAGCTCACCACGGGGAGGCAGAACTAATGAAAAACTGTTTTTT. Residues: CASSPRGGRTNEKLFF. Complete variable domain (other parts from reference TRBV18 and TRBJ1-4): NAGVMQNPRHLVRRRGQEARLRCSPMKGHSHVYWYRQLPEEGLKFMVYLQKENIIDESGMPKERFSAEFPKEGPSILRIQQVVRGDSAAYFCASSPRGGRTNEKLFFGSGTQLSVL.

J is TRBJ1-2 and V is TRBV27; D might be TRBD1 (5 bases). V dropped 5 bases and J dropped 8 bases, with 15 bases sitting between them. This CDR3 has 13 amino acids. The germline V gene has CDR1 MNHEY and CDR2 SMNVEV (reference sequence). CDR3 region: CASSPPGLRGYTF. In DNA form, the CDR3 reads TGTGCCAGCAGTCCCCCGGGACTAAGGGGCTACACCTTC.

The rearrangement joins TRBV7-3 to TRBJ2-5; 7 bases map to TRBD2. This CDR3 contains 15 residues. The V and J ends lost 5 bases and 5 bases, in that order; junction bases with no gene match: 11. Germline V gene lookup returns CDR1 SGHTA and CDR2 FQGTGA. The CDR3 reads CASSPLGGRVETQYF. CDR3 DNA sequence: TGTGCCAGCAGCCCCTTGGGAGGGAGGGTGGAGACCCAGTACTTC.

The rearrangement links TRBV25-1 to TRBJ2-3, with 8 bases lining up with TRBD2. From germline, CDR1 is MGHDK and CDR2 SYGVNS. This CDR3 has 15 residues. Trimming removed 3 bases from V and 2 bases from J; junction bases left unmatched: 4. DNA of the CDR3: TGTGCCAGCAGTGACGGGGGGGCGGTCACAGATACGCAGTATTTT. The encoded protein is CASSDGGAVTDTQYF.

J is TRBJ2-3 and V is TRBV6-5, with TRBD2 matching 8 bases. There are 15 residues in the CDR3. V dropped 5 bases and J dropped 1; count of bases not matched to a gene: 5. CDR1 MNHEY and CDR2 SVGAGI come from the germline V gene. The CDR3 sequence is CASSLPGGGTDTQYF. The CDR3 nucleotides read TGTGCCAGCAGTCTCCCGGGGGGGGGCACAGATACGCAGTATTTT.

Notes on this clone: The identical CDR3 is also encoded by other nucleotide sequences in the sample. The chain carries TRBV11-2 and TRBJ2-7, with 9 bases fitting TRBD1. Trimming took 5 bases from V and 3 from J; bases not matched to a gene: 8. CDR1 and CDR2 from the germline V gene are SGHAT and FQNNGV. CDR3 size: 15 residues. The CDR3 reads CASSRGDRVFYEQYF. The CDR3 nucleotides read TGTGCCAGCAGCCGAGGGGACAGGGTATTCTACGAGCAGTACTTC.

The chain couples TRBV6-5 to TRBJ1-2, with TRBD1 matching over 12 bases. The germline V gene encodes CDR1 MNHEY and CDR2 SVGAGI. The CDR3 is 15 residues long. J was trimmed by 7 bases and V by 1 base; bases with no gene match: 4. CDR3: CASSYWGQGARGYTF. The CDR3 nucleotides are TGTGCCAGCAGTTACTGGGGACAGGGGGCTCGTGGCTACACCTTC.

The CDR3 bases are TGTGCCAGCAGCTTGATTAGGGGTATCTATGGCTACACCTTC. Protein product: CASSLIRGIYGYTF. The chain couples TRBV7-9 to TRBJ1-2, with D possibly TRBD1 on 5 matching bases. V was clipped by 3 bases and J by 4 bases, with 12 bases between them. Germline lookup yields CDR1 SEHNR and CDR2 FQNEAQ (reference sequence). The length of the CDR3 is 14 residues.

The chain is built from TRBV6-5 and TRBJ1-1; maybe TRBD1 (5 bases). Germline V CDR1 and CDR2: MNHEY, SVGAGI. Trimming removed 6 bases at V and 1 base at J, with 12 bases between. The CDR3 sequence is 14 residues long. DNA for the CDR3: TGTGCCAGCAGAGTAGGGACTACGAACACTGAAGCTTTCTTT. It specifies CASRVGTTNTEAFF.

The J gene is TRBJ1-1, the V gene TRBV6-6; 7 nucleotides line up with TRBD1. V shed 6 bases and J 2 bases; nucleotides not matched to a gene: 12. The germline V gene encodes CDR1 MNHNY and CDR2 SVGAGI (reference sequence). The CDR3 runs to 16 residues. The CDR3 loop reads CASSNAYRGPNTEAFF. The CDR3 DNA reads as TGTGCCAGCAGCAACGCATACAGGGGACCTAACACTGAAGCTTTCTTT.

The chain employs TRBV27 and TRBJ2-1, with TRBD2 identical over 10 bases. This CDR3 is built from 16 residues. The trim removed 2 bases at V and 4 bases at J, leaving 5 bases unmatched. Germline assignment: CDR1 MNHEY and CDR2 SMNVEV (reference sequence). CDR3 nucleotide sequence: TGTGCCAGCAGTTTAGGTCTAGCGGGAGTGTACAATGAGCAGTTCTTC. It specifies CASSLGLAGVYNEQFF.

This rearrangement joins TRBV1 to TRBJ2-3; TRBD1 is the table's D call, not checked against the DNA. TRBV1 is marked as a pseudogene. The CDR3 has 15 residues. The CDR3 DNA is TGCACCAGCAGCCAAGACGCTAAGGGGACAGATACGCAGTATTTT. Encoded protein: CTSSQDAKGTDTQYF.

V is TRBV5-1 and J is TRBJ2-5; D perhaps matches TRBD2 (5 bases). The CDR3 runs 14 residues. The germline gives CDR1 SGHRS, CDR2 YFSETQ. V was pared by 2 bases and J by 1 base, with 9 bases between. The CDR3 protein is CASSFERPQETQYF. The CDR3 DNA reads TGCGCCAGCAGCTTCGAGCGGCCCCAAGAGACCCAGTACTTC.

This clone was detected ten times or more. The chain is built from TRBV25-1 and TRBJ2-3, with 12 positions matching TRBD2. Trimming removed 3 bases from V and 2 bases from J; junction bases left unmatched: 6. CDR3 length: 17 amino acids. Per germline, CDR1 MGHDK and CDR2 SYGVNS. CDR3 protein: CASSEGGLAGPTDTQYF. The CDR3 nucleotides are TGTGCCAGCAGTGAGGGCGGACTAGCGGGACCCACAGATACGCAGTATTTT.

V is TRBV4-1 and J is TRBJ2-3, with a tentative D call TRBD2 (5 bases). The germline V and J ends were trimmed by 1 base and 4 bases, with 12 bases remaining between them. The CDR3 is made up of 15 amino acids. Germline CDR1 is MGHRA and CDR2 is YSYEKL. CDR3 in DNA: TGCGCCAGCAGCCAAGCCGGGAAGGGTGCAGATACGCAGTATTTT. Translation gives CASSQAGKGADTQYF.

This sequence joins TRBV6-4 and TRBJ2-1, with 7 positions matching TRBD2. Germline loops: CDR1 MRHNA, CDR2 SNTAGT. The CDR3 runs 13 residues. Trimming removed 8 bases from V and 8 bases from J; junction bases left unmatched: 9. DNA for the CDR3: TGTGCCAGCGCTAGGGAGGGGTTGGATGAGCAGTTCTTC. It is translated as CASAREGLDEQFF.